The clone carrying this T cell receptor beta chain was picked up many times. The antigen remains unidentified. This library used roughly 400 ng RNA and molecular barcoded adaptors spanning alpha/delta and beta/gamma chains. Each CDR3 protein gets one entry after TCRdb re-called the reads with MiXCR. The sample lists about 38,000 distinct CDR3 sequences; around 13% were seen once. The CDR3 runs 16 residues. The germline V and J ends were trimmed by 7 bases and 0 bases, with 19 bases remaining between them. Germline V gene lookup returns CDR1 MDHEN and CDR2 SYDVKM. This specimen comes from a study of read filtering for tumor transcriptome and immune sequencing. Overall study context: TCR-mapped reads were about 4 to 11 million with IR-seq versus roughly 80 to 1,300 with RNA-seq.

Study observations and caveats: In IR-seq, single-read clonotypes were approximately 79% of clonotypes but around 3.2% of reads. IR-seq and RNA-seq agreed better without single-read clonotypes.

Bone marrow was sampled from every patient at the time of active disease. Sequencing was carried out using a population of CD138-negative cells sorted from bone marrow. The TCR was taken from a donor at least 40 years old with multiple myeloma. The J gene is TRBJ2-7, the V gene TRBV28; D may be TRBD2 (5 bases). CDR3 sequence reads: CASTKRVTSSSYEQYF. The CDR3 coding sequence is TGTGCCAGCACCAAGAGGGTCACCTCGAGCTCCTACGAGCAGTACTTC. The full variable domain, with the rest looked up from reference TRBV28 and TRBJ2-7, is DVKVTQSSRYLVKRTGEKVFLECVQDMDHENMFWYRQDPGLGLRLIYFSYDVKMKEKGDIPEGYSVSREKKERFSLILESASTNQTSMYLCASTKRVTSSSYEQYFGPGTRLTVT.